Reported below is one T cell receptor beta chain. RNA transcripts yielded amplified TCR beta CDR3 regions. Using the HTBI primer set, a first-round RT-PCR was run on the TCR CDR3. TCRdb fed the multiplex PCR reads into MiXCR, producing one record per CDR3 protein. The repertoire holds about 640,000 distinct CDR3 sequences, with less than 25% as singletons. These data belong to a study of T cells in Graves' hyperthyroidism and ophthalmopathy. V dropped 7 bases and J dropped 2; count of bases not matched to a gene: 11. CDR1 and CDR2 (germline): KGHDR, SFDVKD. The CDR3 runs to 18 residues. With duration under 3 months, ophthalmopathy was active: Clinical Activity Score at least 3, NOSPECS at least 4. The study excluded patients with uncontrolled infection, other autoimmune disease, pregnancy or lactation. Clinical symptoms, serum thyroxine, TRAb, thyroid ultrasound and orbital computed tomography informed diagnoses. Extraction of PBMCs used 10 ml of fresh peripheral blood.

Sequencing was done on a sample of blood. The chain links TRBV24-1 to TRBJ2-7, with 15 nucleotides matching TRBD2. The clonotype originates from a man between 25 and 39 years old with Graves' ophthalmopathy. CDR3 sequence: CATSFPGLAGGTPYEQYF. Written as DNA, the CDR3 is TGTGCCACCAGCTTCCCGGGACTAGCGGGAGGAACTCCCTACGAGCAGTACTTC.